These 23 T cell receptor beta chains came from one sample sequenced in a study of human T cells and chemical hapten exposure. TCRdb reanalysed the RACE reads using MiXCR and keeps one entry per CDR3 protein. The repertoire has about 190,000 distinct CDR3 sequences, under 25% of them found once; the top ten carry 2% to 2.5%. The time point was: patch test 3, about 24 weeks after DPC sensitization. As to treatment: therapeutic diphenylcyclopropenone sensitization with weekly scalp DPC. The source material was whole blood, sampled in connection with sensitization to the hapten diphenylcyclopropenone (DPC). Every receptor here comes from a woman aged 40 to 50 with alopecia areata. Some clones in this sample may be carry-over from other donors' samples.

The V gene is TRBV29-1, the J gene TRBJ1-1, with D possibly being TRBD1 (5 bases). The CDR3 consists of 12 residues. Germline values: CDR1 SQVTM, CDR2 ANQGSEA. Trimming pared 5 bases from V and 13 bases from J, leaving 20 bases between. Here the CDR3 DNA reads TGCAGCGTTTTCGCGGGGGGGGGAAGTGATTTCTTT. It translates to CSVFAGGGSDFF.

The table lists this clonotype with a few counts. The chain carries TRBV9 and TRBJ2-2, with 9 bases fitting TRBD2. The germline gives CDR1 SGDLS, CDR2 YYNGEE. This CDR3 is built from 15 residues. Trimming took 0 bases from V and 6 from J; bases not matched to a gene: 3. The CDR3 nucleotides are TGTGCCAGCAGCGTAGAGGGACTAGCCCCCGGGGAGCTGTTTTTT. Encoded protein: CASSVEGLAPGELFF.

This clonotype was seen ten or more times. CDR3 bases: TGCAGTGCCCGACCCTACAAGACTGGACAGGGGTTTGGCTACACCTTC. This gives the protein CSARPYKTGQGFGYTF. The gene calls are TRBV20-1 and TRBJ1-2; 9 nucleotides line up with TRBD1. Germline loops: CDR1 DFQATT, CDR2 SNEGSKA (reference sequence). The trim removed 6 bases at V and 7 bases at J, leaving 18 bases unmatched. CDR3 length: 16 amino acids.

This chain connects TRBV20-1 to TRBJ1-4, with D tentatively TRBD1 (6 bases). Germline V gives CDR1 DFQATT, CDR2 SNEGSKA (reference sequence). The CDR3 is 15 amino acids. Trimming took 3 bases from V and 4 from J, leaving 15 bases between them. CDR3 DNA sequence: TGCAGTGCTAGCTCCTCAGGGGTCGATAATGAAAAACTGTTTTTT. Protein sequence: CSASSSGVDNEKLFF.

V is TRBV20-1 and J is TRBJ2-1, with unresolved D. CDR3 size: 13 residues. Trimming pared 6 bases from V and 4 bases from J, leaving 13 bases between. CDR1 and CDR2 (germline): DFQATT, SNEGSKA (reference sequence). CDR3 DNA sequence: TGCAGTGCCGCCCAGGCCAGTTACAATGAGCAGTTCTTC. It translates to CSAAQASYNEQFF.

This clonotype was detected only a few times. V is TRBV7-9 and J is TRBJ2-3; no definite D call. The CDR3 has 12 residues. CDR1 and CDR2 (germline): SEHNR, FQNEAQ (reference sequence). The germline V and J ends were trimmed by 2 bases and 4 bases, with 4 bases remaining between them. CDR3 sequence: CASSLFADTQYF. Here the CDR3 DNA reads TGTGCCAGCAGCTTATTCGCAGATACGCAGTATTTT.

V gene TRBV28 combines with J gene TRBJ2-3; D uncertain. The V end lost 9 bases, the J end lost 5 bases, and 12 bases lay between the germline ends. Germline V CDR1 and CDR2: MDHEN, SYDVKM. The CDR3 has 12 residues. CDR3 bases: TGTGCCAGTCGAGAGATGGAAGATACGCAGTATTTT. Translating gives CASREMEDTQYF.

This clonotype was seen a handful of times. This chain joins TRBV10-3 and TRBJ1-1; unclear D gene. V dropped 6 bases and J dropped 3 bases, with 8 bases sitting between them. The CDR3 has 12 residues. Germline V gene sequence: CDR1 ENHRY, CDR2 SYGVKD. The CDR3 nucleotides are TGTGCCATCAGGGAGAGGGACACTGAAGCTTTCTTT. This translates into CAIRERDTEAFF.

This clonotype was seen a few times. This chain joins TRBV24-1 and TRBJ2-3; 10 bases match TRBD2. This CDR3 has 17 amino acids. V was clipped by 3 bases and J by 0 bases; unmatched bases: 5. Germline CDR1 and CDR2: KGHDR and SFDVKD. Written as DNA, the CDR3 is TGTGCCACCAGTGATCTCCTAGCGGGAGCTAGCACAGATACGCAGTATTTT. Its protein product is CATSDLLAGASTDTQYF.

CDR3 residues: CASSYGPQGGYGYTF. The CDR3 DNA is TGTGCCAGCAGTTACGGACCACAGGGAGGCTATGGCTACACCTTC. The rearrangement links TRBV6-5 to TRBJ1-2; possible D gene TRBD1, 6 bases. Germline V gene data show CDR1 as MNHEY and CDR2 as SVGAGI. V gave up 2 bases and J gave up 4 bases, with 14 bases separating them. The CDR3 has 15 residues.

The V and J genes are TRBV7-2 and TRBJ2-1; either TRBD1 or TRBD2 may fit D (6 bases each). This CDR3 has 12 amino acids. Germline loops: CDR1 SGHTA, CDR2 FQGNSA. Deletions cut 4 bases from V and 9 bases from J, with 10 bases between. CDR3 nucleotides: TGTGCCAGCAGCTGGGGGGCGGCTGAGCAGTTCTTC. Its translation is CASSWGAAEQFF. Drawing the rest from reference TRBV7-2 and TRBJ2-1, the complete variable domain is GAGVSQSPSNKVTEKGKDVELRCDPISGHTALYWYRQSLGQGLEFLIYFQGNSAPDKSGLPSDRFSAERTGGSVSTLTIQRTQQEDSAVYLCASSWGAAEQFFGPGTRLTVL.

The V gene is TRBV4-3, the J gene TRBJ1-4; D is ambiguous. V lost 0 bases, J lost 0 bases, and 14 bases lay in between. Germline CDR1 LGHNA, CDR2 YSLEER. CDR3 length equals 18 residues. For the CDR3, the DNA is TGCGCCAGCAGCCAAGACTACGGACCGCCTGCAACTAATGAAAAACTGTTTTTT. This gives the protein CASSQDYGPPATNEKLFF.

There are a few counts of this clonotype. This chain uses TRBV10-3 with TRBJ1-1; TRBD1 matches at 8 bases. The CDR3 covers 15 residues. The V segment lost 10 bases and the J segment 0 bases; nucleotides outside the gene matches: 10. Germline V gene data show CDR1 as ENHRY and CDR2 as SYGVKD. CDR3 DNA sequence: TGTGCCAGTACCCCGGGACAGGAGATGAACACTGAAGCTTTCTTT. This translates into CASTPGQEMNTEAFF.

The CDR3 DNA reads as TGCGCCAGCAGCTTCGTAACCGCCGGGACCGTAAACTATGGCTACACCTTC. It translates to CASSFVTAGTVNYGYTF. The chain couples TRBV5-1 to TRBJ1-2, with D possibly matching TRBD1 (5 bases). The CDR3 loop spans 17 amino acids. V lost 2 bases and J lost 2, with 19 bases in between. Germline lookup yields CDR1 SGHRS and CDR2 YFSETQ.

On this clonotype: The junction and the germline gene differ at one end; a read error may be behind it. CDR3 region: CASSLRSVTTDSQYF. As DNA, the CDR3 is TGTGCCAGCAGCCTACGTAGCGTTACCACAGATTCGCAGTATTTT. The V gene is TRBV7-2, the J gene TRBJ2-3; a weak D match, TRBD2 (5 bases). The CDR3 covers 15 residues. CDR1 SGHTA and CDR2 FQGNSA come from the germline V gene.

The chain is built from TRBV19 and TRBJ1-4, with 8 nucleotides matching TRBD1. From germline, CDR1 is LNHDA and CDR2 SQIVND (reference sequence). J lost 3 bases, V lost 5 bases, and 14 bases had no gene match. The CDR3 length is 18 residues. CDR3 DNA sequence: TGTGCCAGTAGTTTAACAGCGGGACAGGTTTTGTCTAATGAAAAACTGTTTTTT. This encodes CASSLTAGQVLSNEKLFF.

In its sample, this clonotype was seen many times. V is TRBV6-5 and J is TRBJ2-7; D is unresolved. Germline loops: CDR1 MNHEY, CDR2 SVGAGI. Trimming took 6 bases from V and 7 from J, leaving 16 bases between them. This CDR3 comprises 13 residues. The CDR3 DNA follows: TGTGCCAGCAGCACGGGTCCACACCTGGAGCAGTACTTC. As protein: CASSTGPHLEQYF.

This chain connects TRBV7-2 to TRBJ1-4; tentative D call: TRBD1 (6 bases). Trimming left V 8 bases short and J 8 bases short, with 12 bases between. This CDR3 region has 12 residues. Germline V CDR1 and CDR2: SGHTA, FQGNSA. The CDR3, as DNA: TGTGCCAGCCGGGGGCTAGAAGAAAAACTGTTTTTT. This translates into CASRGLEEKLFF.

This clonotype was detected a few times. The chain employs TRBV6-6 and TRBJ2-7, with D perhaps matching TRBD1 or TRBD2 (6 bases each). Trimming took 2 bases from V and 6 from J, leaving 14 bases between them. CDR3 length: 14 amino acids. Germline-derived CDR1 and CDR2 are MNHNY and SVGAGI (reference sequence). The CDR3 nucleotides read TGTGCCAGCAGTTACCGACCGGGGGCGAGCGAGCAGTACTTC. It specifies CASSYRPGASEQYF.

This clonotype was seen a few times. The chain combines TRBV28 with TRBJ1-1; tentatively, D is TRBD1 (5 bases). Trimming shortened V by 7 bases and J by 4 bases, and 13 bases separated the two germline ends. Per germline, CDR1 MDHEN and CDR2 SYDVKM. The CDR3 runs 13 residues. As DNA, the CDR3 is TGTGCCAGCAAACAGGCGGGCAGCACTGAAGCTTTCTTT. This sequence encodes CASKQAGSTEAFF.

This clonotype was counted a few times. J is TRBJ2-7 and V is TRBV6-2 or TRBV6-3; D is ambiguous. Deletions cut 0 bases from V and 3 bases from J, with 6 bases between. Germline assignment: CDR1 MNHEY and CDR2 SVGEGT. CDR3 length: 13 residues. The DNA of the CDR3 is TGTGCCAGCAGTTACTCTGACGGCTACGAGCAGTACTTC. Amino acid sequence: CASSYSDGYEQYF.

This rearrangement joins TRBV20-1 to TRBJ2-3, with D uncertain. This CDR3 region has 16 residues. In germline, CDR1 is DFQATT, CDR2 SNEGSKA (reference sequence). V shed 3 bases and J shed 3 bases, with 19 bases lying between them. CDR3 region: CSARGFARRRTDTQYF. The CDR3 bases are TGCAGTGCTAGGGGGTTTGCTAGGAGAAGAACAGATACGCAGTATTTT.

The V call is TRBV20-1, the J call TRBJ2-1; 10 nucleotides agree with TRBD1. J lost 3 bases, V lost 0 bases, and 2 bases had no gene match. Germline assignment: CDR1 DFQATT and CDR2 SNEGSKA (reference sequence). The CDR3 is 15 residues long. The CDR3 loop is CSAREGQGYYNEQFF. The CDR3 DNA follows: TGCAGTGCTAGAGAGGGACAGGGGTACTACAATGAGCAGTTCTTC.